The next 10 T cell receptor beta chains were all read from a single sample in a study of blood T cell repertoires in COVID-19. Generated by immunoSEQ multiplex PCR, the TCRdb table keeps only in-frame clones and is missing some. Among some 90,000 clones, about 89% were seen once, and the ten largest hold 8% to 10%. The sample consisted of peripheral blood. The receptors were sampled from a man aged 50 to 60 with acute or convalescent COVID-19.

The chain combines TRBV28 with TRBJ2-1; tentative D call: TRBD1 (5 bases). The CDR3 is 14 amino acids. With 9 bases removed from V and 5 bases from J, the gap between germline ends came to 17 bases. CDR1 MDHEN and CDR2 SYDVKM come from the germline V gene. The CDR3 reads CASRGARRDNEQFF. The CDR3 DNA reads TGTGCCAGTCGTGGGGCACGACGGGACAATGAGCAGTTCTTC. Together with reference TRBV28 and TRBJ2-1, the CDR3 gives the full variable domain: DVKVTQSSRYLVKRTGEKVFLECVQDMDHENMFWYRQDPGLGLRLIYFSYDVKMKEKGDIPEGYSVSREKKERFSLILESASTNQTSMYLCASRGARRDNEQFFGPGTRLTVL.

V and J are TRBV27 and TRBJ1-2; D is unresolved. V was clipped by 0 bases and J by 1 base, with 9 bases between them. Germline V CDR1 and CDR2: MNHEY, SMNVEV (reference sequence). This CDR3 contains 15 residues. CDR3 sequence reads: CASSLSPQNNYGYTF. CDR3 bases: TGTGCCAGCAGTTTATCACCACAGAATAACTATGGCTACACCTTC.

The chain is built from TRBV5-4 and TRBJ2-7; D remains ambiguous. The CDR3 has 13 residues. The V gene lost 2 bases and the J gene lost 1 base, with 7 bases spanning the gap. Germline CDR1 reads SGHNT; CDR2 reads YYREEE (reference sequence). CDR3 DNA: TGTGCCAGCAGCTTCGACATTTCCTACGAGCAGTACTTC. Its protein product is CASSFDISYEQYF.

This chain connects TRBV12-5 to TRBJ2-2; maybe TRBD1 (5 bases). CDR1 is LGHNT, CDR2 FRNRAP, per germline. CDR3 length equals 14 residues. V was trimmed by 8 bases and J by 4 bases, leaving 14 bases between them. CDR3 coding DNA: TGTGCTAGTTATAAAGGGGCTAGCACCGGGGAGCTGTTTTTT. Protein sequence: CASYKGASTGELFF.

This chain links TRBV5-1 with TRBJ2-5, with 7 bases fitting TRBD2. Trimming took 6 bases from V and 4 from J; bases not matched to a gene: 6. The CDR3 is 13 residues long. The germline CDR1 and CDR2 sequences are SGHRS and YFSETQ. CDR3 sequence: CASTWGGRETQYF. The CDR3 region has the DNA TGCGCCAGCACCTGGGGGGGTAGAGAGACCCAGTACTTC. Complete variable domain (other parts from reference TRBV5-1 and TRBJ2-5): KAGVTQTPRYLIKTRGQQVTLSCSPISGHRSVSWYQQTPGQGLQFLFEYFSETQRNKGNFPGRFSGRQFSNSRSEMNVSTLELGDSALYLCASTWGGRETQYFGPGTRLLVL.

The genes are TRBV7-2 and TRBJ1-5; D gene ambiguous. The ends were cut back, 5 bases at V and 0 bases at J, with 5 bases in the middle. The CDR3 spans 13 residues. CDR1 and CDR2 (germline): SGHTA, FQGNSA. In DNA form, the CDR3 reads TGTGCCAGCAGCCCTTATAGCAATCAGCCCCAGCATTTT. Amino acid sequence: CASSPYSNQPQHF.

This chain uses TRBV28 with TRBJ1-4, with no clear D. CDR3 size: 13 residues. V was cut by 4 bases and J by 2 bases, with 5 bases left in between. Germline assignment: CDR1 MDHEN and CDR2 SYDVKM. CDR3 nucleotide sequence: TGTGCCAGCAGTTACTCGACTAATGAAAAACTGTTTTTT. Its translation is CASSYSTNEKLFF.

A few counts support this clone. The chain couples TRBV6-5 to TRBJ1-1; tentatively, D is TRBD1 (5 bases). The CDR3 sequence is 14 residues long. Germline assignment: CDR1 MNHEY and CDR2 SVGAGI. V shed 0 bases and J shed 11 bases, with 16 bases lying between them. In DNA form, the CDR3 reads TGTGCCAGCAGTTACTCGAGTTATAGGGGTGGGGCTTTCTTT. Its protein is CASSYSSYRGGAFF.

The chain combines TRBV27 with TRBJ1-1; 8 nucleotides line up with TRBD1. The CDR3 is made up of 14 amino acids. Germline assignment: CDR1 MNHEY and CDR2 SMNVEV (reference sequence). V gave up 7 bases and J gave up 8 bases; unmatched junction bases: 12. The CDR3 DNA sequence: TGTGCCAGCACCAAGGACAGGGACACGTTGGAAGCTTTCTTT. As protein: CASTKDRDTLEAFF.

The V gene is TRBV5-1, the J gene TRBJ2-5; D gene uncertain. The CDR3 consists of 14 residues. Germline CDR1 and CDR2: SGHRS and YFSETQ. Trimming took 3 bases from V and 2 from J, leaving 11 bases between them. CDR3 amino acids: CASSSNLRQETQYF. CDR3 DNA sequence: TGCGCCAGCAGCTCAAATTTGAGGCAAGAGACCCAGTACTTC.